The 31 T cell receptor beta chains below were found in one sample sequenced in a study of blood T cell repertoires in COVID-19. TCRdb's table, derived via immunoSEQ multiplex PCR, lists solely in-frame clones and lacks some. Of fewer than 300,000 clones in the sample, about 91% were seen once. Sequencing was carried out using PBMCs or T cells enriched from blood (not recorded which). These receptors came from a woman in her 40s with acute COVID-19.

This chain connects TRBV28 to TRBJ1-2, with D perhaps TRBD1 (5 bases). With 2 bases removed from V and 5 bases from J, the gap between germline ends came to 9 bases. The CDR3 totals 13 residues. Germline V gives CDR1 MDHEN, CDR2 SYDVKM. The CDR3 nucleotides read TGTGCCAGCAGTTTAGACAGATCTTATGGCTACACCTTC. Encoded protein: CASSLDRSYGYTF.

The V and J genes are TRBV5-4 and TRBJ1-2, with D unresolved. V was shortened by 4 bases and J by 4 bases, with 17 bases between the two germline ends. In germline, CDR1 is SGHNT, CDR2 YYREEE (reference sequence). The CDR3 is 15 amino acids. The CDR3 sequence is CASSAAHSAGYGYTF. The DNA for the CDR3 is TGTGCCAGCAGCGCGGCCCATTCGGCTGGCTATGGCTACACCTTC.

The rearrangement links TRBV6-5 to TRBJ2-7; perhaps TRBD2 as D (7 bases). CDR1 MNHEY and CDR2 SVGAGI come from the germline V gene. This CDR3 spans 13 amino acids. Trimming stripped 6 bases from V and 5 bases from J, with 14 bases between. The CDR3 protein is CASSARGGDEQYV. CDR3 DNA sequence: TGTGCCAGCAGCGCCAGGGGAGGGGACGAGCAGTACGTC.

The J gene is TRBJ2-1, the V gene TRBV28; 7 positions agree with TRBD1. Germline V gene data show CDR1 as MDHEN and CDR2 as SYDVKM. V lost 3 bases to trimming and J lost 12 bases; unmatched junction nucleotides: 8. The CDR3 contains 13 residues. In nucleotides, the CDR3 is TGTGCCAGCAGTTTGAAATGGGACAGTATGCAGTTCTTC. Amino acid sequence: CASSLKWDSMQFF.

This clone was found a few times. This sequence joins TRBV27 and TRBJ2-2, with a possible D match to TRBD2 (5 bases). Deletions cut 2 bases from V and 0 bases from J, with 16 bases between. This CDR3 contains 18 residues. Per the germline V gene, CDR1 is MNHEY and CDR2 is SMNVEV (reference sequence). Here the CDR3 DNA reads TGTGCCAGCAGTTTAAGGCCGAGGGATACCTCGAACACCGGGGAGCTGTTTTTT. Its protein product is CASSLRPRDTSNTGELFF.

The rearrangement links TRBV24-1 to TRBJ1-1; 8 bases fit TRBD1. The CDR3 consists of 16 residues. CDR1 and CDR2 (germline): KGHDR, SFDVKD. After removal of 8 bases from V and 1 base from J, the junction contained 11 bases not matched to a gene. Here the CDR3 reads CATTAGGGSTNTEAFF. The DNA for the CDR3 is TGTGCCACCACCGCAGGGGGCGGGTCGACGAACACTGAAGCTTTCTTT.

This clone showed up just a few times. V usage is TRBV28 and J usage is TRBJ1-1; D possibly corresponds to TRBD1 (5 bases). In germline, CDR1 is MDHEN, CDR2 SYDVKM. The V and J ends lost 8 bases and 6 bases respectively, with 13 bases between them. CDR3 size: 12 residues. The CDR3 coding sequence is TGTGCCAGCTCTCGGGGGGTATCTGAAGCTTTCTTT. Translating gives CASSRGVSEAFF.

V gene TRBV24-1 combines with J gene TRBJ2-5; 7 nucleotides line up with TRBD1. This CDR3 has 15 residues. Germline V gene sequence: CDR1 KGHDR, CDR2 SFDVKD. V gave up 0 bases and J gave up 5 bases; unmatched junction bases: 5. The CDR3 spells CATSDLMQGEETQYF. CDR3 sequence (DNA): TGTGCCACCAGTGATTTGATGCAGGGGGAGGAGACCCAGTACTTC.

The chain joins TRBV24-1 to TRBJ2-7; unclear D gene. This CDR3 spans 13 amino acids. Between the trimmed V and J ends, which lost 1 base and 6 bases, there was a span of 9 bases. CDR1 KGHDR and CDR2 SFDVKD come from the germline V gene. The CDR3 region is CATSDFGGTEQYV. The CDR3 DNA is TGTGCCACCAGTGATTTTGGCGGAACCGAGCAGTACGTC.

The gene calls are TRBV19 and TRBJ1-1, with TRBD1 matching over 11 bases. CDR1 is LNHDA and CDR2 is SQIVND in the germline V gene (reference sequence). This CDR3 comprises 14 residues. J gave up 3 bases and V 10 bases, and 7 bases lay outside the gene matches. The CDR3 loop reads CATRDRGRYTEAFF. Here the CDR3 DNA reads TGTGCCACCCGGGACAGGGGGAGGTACACTGAAGCTTTCTTT.

The chain employs TRBV28 and TRBJ1-1; perhaps TRBD1 as D (5 bases). The CDR3 sequence is 12 residues long. Germline loops: CDR1 MDHEN, CDR2 SYDVKM. V dropped 3 bases and J dropped 5 bases, with 7 bases sitting between them. The CDR3 coding sequence is TGTGCCAGCAGTTTCGGGGGGACTGAAGCTTTCTTT. This codes for CASSFGGTEAFF.

By frequency in the sample, this clone is medium-sized. The rearrangement links TRBV5-4 to TRBJ1-2, with D maybe TRBD1 (6 bases). Germline CDR1 SGHNT, CDR2 YYREEE (reference sequence). The V end was cut by 4 bases, the J end by 8 bases, with 15 bases between. CDR3 length equals 13 residues. CDR3 sequence reads: CASSQGLPWGYTF. Here the CDR3 DNA reads TGTGCCAGCAGCCAGGGGTTGCCGTGGGGCTACACCTTC. Filled out from reference TRBV5-4 and TRBJ1-2, the complete variable domain reads ETGVTQSPTHLIKTRGQQVTLRCSSQSGHNTVSWYQQALGQGPQFIFQYYREEENGRGNFPPRFSGLQFPNYSSELNVNALELDDSALYLCASSQGLPWGYTFGSGTRLTVV.

The DNA of the CDR3 is TGTGCCAGTAGTGGGACTAGATCTTACAATGAGCAGTTCTTC. Its translation: CASSGTRSYNEQFF. This chain joins TRBV19 and TRBJ2-1, with 8 bases lining up with TRBD2. The junction had 4 bases not matched to a gene; V was cut back by 5 bases and J by 4 bases. CDR1 and CDR2 (germline): LNHDA, SQIVND (reference sequence). There are 14 residues in the CDR3.

The chain is built from TRBV7-8 and TRBJ1-5; 8 nucleotides match TRBD1. After removal of 3 bases from V and 4 bases from J, the junction contained 8 bases not matched to a gene. The CDR3 covers 16 residues. Germline lookup yields CDR1 SGHVS and CDR2 FQNEAQ. CDR3: CASSFDQGARNQPQHF. In DNA form, the CDR3 reads TGTGCCAGCAGCTTTGACCAGGGGGCTCGGAATCAGCCCCAGCATTTT. The whole variable domain, remainder taken from reference TRBV7-8 and TRBJ1-5, is GAGVSQSPRYKVAKRGQDVALRCDPISGHVSLFWYQQALGQGPEFLTYFQNEAQLDKSGLPSDRFFAERPEGSVSTLKIQRTQQEDSAVYLCASSFDQGARNQPQHFGDGTRLSIL.

The rearrangement uses TRBV27 and TRBJ1-2; D unresolved. This CDR3 spans 14 amino acids. Germline V lookup: CDR1 MNHEY, CDR2 SMNVEV (reference sequence). Trimming removed 3 bases at V and 8 bases at J, with 16 bases between. As DNA, the CDR3 is TGTGCCAGCAGTTTGAGTTATCGGGTTGGCGGCTACACCTTC. It translates to CASSLSYRVGGYTF.

The V and J genes are TRBV24-1 and TRBJ1-2; 8 positions agree with TRBD1. The CDR3 totals 14 residues. Trimming at V came to 2 bases and at J to 9 bases, leaving 7 bases not matched to a gene. Germline values: CDR1 KGHDR, CDR2 SFDVKD. This chain's CDR3 is CATSDSRGDRSYTF. The CDR3 coding sequence is TGTGCCACCAGTGATTCGAGAGGGGACAGGAGCTACACCTTC.

Concerning this clone itself: At one end, the junction sequence differs from germline, possibly due to a read error. The chain joins TRBV28 to TRBJ2-7; 12 bases map to TRBD2. This CDR3 comprises 16 residues. The V gene's germline CDR1 is MDHEN and CDR2 SYDVKM. Here the CDR3 reads CASSLKLAGGSHEQYF. The DNA for the CDR3 is TGTGCCAGCAGTTTAAAACTAGCGGGAGGCTCCCACGAGCAGTACTTC. Full variable domain (rest looked up from reference TRBV28 and TRBJ2-7): DVKVTQSSRYLVKRTGEKVFLECVQDMDHENMFWYRQDPGLGLRLIYFSYDVKMKEKGDIPEGYSVSREKKERFSLILESASTNQTSMYLCASSLKLAGGSHEQYFGPGTRLTVT.

This clone was observed a few times. This chain joins TRBV18 and TRBJ1-3; unclear D gene. Germline V CDR1 and CDR2: KGHSH, LQKENI. Trimming left V 3 bases short and J 0 bases short, with 12 bases between. This CDR3 has 16 amino acids. The CDR3 region has the DNA TGTGCCAGCTCACCCCAAAGCCGAGCCTCTGGAAACACCATATATTTT. This sequence encodes CASSPQSRASGNTIYF.

The genes are TRBV24-1 and TRBJ2-2; 8 nucleotides match TRBD1. Germline CDR1 reads KGHDR; CDR2 reads SFDVKD. V lost 10 bases and J lost 0; bases outside the gene matches: 3. This CDR3 has 14 amino acids. CDR3 loop: CATQGAANTGELFF. CDR3 DNA sequence: TGTGCCACGCAGGGGGCCGCGAACACCGGGGAGCTGTTTTTT.

The chain employs TRBV5-8 and TRBJ1-2, with D uncertain. Germline V lookup: CDR1 SGHTS, CDR2 YDEGEE. CDR3 size: 13 residues. The V end was cut by 9 bases, the J end by 8 bases, with 20 bases between. CDR3 bases: TGTGCCACCCAATTTCTGGGAAGCGGGGGCTACACCTTC. Its protein is CATQFLGSGGYTF.

The rearrangement joins TRBV30 to TRBJ1-2; D is possibly TRBD1 (5 bases). Trimming cost V 4 bases and J 3 bases, with 6 bases left between them. Germline CDR1 reads GTSNPN; CDR2 reads SVGIG (reference sequence). This CDR3 is 11 amino acids long. The CDR3 bases are TGTGCCTGGACCAGGGACTATGGCTACACCTTC. This sequence encodes CAWTRDYGYTF.

J is TRBJ1-1 and V is TRBV10-1; D gene ambiguous. CDR3 length equals 11 residues. The germline V gene encodes CDR1 WNHNN and CDR2 SYGVQD (reference sequence). Trimming took 4 bases from V and 5 from J, leaving 5 bases between them. CDR3 protein: CASSAGTEAFF. CDR3 nucleotide sequence: TGCGCCAGCAGTGCCGGGACTGAAGCTTTCTTT.

The V gene is TRBV19, the J gene TRBJ1-1, with D possibly TRBD1 on 5 matching bases. Germline CDR1 reads LNHDA; CDR2 reads SQIVND (reference sequence). Trimming removed 7 bases from V and 3 bases from J, with 9 bases in between. This CDR3 region has 12 residues. CDR3 coding DNA: TGTGCCAGTACAGGGTTGTACACTGAAGCTTTCTTT. This sequence encodes CASTGLYTEAFF.

The V call is TRBV4-3, the J call TRBJ2-1; the D gene is possibly TRBD2 (6 bases). CDR3 length: 18 residues. The V and J ends lost 1 base and 9 bases respectively, with 25 bases between them. Germline CDR1 is LGHNA and CDR2 is YSLEER. CDR3 protein: CASSQASVGGEFGFEQFF. Here the CDR3 DNA reads TGCGCCAGCAGCCAAGCAAGCGTGGGGGGAGAGTTCGGGTTTGAGCAGTTCTTC.

The chain is built from TRBV15 and TRBJ1-1, with D unclear. Germline assignment: CDR1 LNHNV and CDR2 YYDKDF (reference sequence). V was cut by 1 base and J by 3 bases, with 9 bases left in between. The CDR3 contains 14 residues. The CDR3 sequence is CATSRVSGDTEAFF. CDR3 DNA sequence: TGTGCCACCAGCAGAGTTTCCGGGGACACTGAAGCTTTCTTT.

This chain joins TRBV19 and TRBJ2-1, with 12 bases fitting TRBD2. The CDR3 is 16 amino acids. The V gene's germline CDR1 is LNHDA and CDR2 SQIVND (reference sequence). Unmatched junction bases numbered 10, after V lost 5 bases and J lost 8 bases. DNA of the CDR3: TGTGCCAGTAGTCCTTCGGGACTAGCGGGTATCCATGAGCAGTTCTTC. Its translation: CASSPSGLAGIHEQFF.

This chain uses TRBV5-1 with TRBJ1-1; D is possibly TRBD1 (6 bases). The CDR3 is 18 amino acids. CDR1 is SGHRS and CDR2 is YFSETQ in the germline V gene. V lost 0 bases, J lost 1 base, and 19 bases lay in between. The CDR3 DNA reads TGCGCCAGCAGCTTGGTTTTTCTCGCAGGGGTAAAGAACACTGAAGCTTTCTTT. Translated: CASSLVFLAGVKNTEAFF.

The chain links TRBV10-3 to TRBJ2-7; tentatively, D is TRBD1 (6 bases). Deletions cut 5 bases from V and 4 bases from J, with 9 bases between. This CDR3 comprises 12 residues. Germline CDR1 ENHRY, CDR2 SYGVKD. This CDR3 is CAISLDRYEQYF. Written as DNA, the CDR3 is TGTGCCATCAGTCTAGACAGGTACGAGCAGTACTTC.

This clone was seen only a few times. V is TRBV18 and J is TRBJ2-5; no definite D call. The CDR3 runs to 12 residues. The V gene's germline CDR1 is KGHSH and CDR2 LQKENI. V shed 2 bases and J shed 5 bases, with 6 bases lying between them. CDR3 in amino acids: CASSPVRETQYF. For the CDR3, the DNA is TGTGCCAGCTCACCAGTCCGGGAGACCCAGTACTTC.

V and J are TRBV28 and TRBJ1-1; D not certain. The CDR3 has 11 amino acids. Trimming removed 5 bases at V and 4 bases at J, with 5 bases between. Germline CDR1 MDHEN, CDR2 SYDVKM. The CDR3 nucleotides read TGTGCCAGCAGTCGTATCACTGAAGCTTTCTTT. Its protein is CASSRITEAFF.

The chain combines TRBV14 with TRBJ1-1; TRBD1 matches 7 bases. Looked up from germline, CDR1 is SGHDN and CDR2 is FVKESK. The CDR3 contains 19 residues. The ends lost 2 bases at V and 6 bases at J; junction bases unmatched: 21. CDR3 nucleotide sequence: TGTGCCAGCAGCCAAACTAATTCCGGGACAGCACTCCCCAGCGCTGAAGCTTTCTTT. It codes for CASSQTNSGTALPSAEAFF.